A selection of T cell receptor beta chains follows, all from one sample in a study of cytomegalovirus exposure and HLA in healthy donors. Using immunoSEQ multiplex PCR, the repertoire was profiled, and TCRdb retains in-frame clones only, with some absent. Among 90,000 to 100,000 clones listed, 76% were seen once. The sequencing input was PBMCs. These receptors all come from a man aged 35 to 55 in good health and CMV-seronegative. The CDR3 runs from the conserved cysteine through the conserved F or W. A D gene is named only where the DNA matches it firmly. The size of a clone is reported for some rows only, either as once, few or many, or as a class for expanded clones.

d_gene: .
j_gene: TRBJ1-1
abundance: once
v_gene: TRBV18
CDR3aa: CASSPLTRNTEAFF
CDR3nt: TGTGCCAGCTCACCACTAACAAGGAACACTGAAGCTTTCTTT

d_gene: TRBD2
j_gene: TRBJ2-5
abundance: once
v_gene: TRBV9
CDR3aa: CASSVTGLAAENQYF
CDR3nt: TGTGCCAGCAGCGTGACTGGACTAGCGGCCGAGAACCAGTACTTC

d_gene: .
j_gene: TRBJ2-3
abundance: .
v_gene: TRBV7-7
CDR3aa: CASSLTGAGTDTQYF
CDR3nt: TGTGCCAGCAGCTTAACGGGAGCAGGGACGGATACGCAGTATTTT

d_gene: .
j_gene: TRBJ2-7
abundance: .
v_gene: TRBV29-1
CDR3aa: CSVGQYSYEQYF
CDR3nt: TGCAGCGTAGGACAGTACTCCTACGAGCAGTACTTC

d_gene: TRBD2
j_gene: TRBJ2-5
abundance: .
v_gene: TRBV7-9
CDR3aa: CASSLGTSGQETQYF
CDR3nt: TGTGCCAGCAGCTTAGGGACTAGCGGACAAGAGACCCAGTACTTC

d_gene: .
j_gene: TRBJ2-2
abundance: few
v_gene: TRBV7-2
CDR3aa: CASSSGGTGELFF
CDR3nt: TGTGCCAGCAGCTCCGGGGGAACCGGGGAGCTGTTTTTT

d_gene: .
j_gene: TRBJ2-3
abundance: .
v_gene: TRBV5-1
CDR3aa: CASSFTREPSTDTQYF
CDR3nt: TGCGCCAGCAGCTTCACTAGAGAGCCTAGCACAGATACGCAGTATTTT

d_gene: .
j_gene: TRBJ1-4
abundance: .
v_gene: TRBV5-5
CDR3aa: CASSQGQKNEKLFF
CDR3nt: TGTGCCAGCAGCCAAGGACAGAAAAATGAAAAACTGTTTTTT

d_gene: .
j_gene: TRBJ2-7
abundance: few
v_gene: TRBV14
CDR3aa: CAKGDEGGVGYEQYF
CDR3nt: TGTGCCAAAGGGGATGAGGGCGGGGTTGGCTACGAGCAGTACTTC

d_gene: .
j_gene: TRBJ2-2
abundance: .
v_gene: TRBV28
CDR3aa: CASSLSPQGGELFF
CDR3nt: TGTGCCAGCAGTTTAAGCCCCCAGGGCGGGGAGCTGTTTTTT

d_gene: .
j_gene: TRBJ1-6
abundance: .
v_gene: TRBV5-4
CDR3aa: CASSLELGANSPLHF
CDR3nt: TGTGCCAGCAGCTTGGAGCTCGGTGCGAATTCCCCCCTCCACTTT

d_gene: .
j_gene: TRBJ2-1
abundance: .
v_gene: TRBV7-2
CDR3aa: CASSSQGYNEQFF
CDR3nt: TGTGCCAGCAGCTCTCAGGGGTACAATGAGCAGTTCTTC

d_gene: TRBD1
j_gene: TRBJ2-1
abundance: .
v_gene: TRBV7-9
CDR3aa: CASSPRTGSHNEQFF
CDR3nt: TGTGCCAGCAGCCCCAGGACAGGGTCCCACAATGAGCAGTTCTTC

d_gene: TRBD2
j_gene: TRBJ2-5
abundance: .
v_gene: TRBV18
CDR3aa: CASSPPKGVTSAGADETQYF
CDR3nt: TGTGCCAGCTCACCACCGAAGGGGGTTACCTCAGCGGGAGCGGATGAGACCCAGTACTTC

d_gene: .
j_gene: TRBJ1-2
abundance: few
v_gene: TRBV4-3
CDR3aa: CASSPLGAYGYTF
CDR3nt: TGCGCCAGCAGCCCCTTAGGGGCCTATGGCTACACCTTC

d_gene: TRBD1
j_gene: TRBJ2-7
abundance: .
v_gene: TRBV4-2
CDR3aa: CASSRPGQGSPYEQYF
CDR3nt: TGTGCCAGCAGCCGCCCGGGACAGGGTTCACCCTACGAGCAGTACTTC

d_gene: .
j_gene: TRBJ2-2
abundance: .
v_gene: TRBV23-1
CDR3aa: CASTRDTAFLRFGELFF
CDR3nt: TGCGCCAGCACCCGGGACACCGCGTTTCTTCGTTTCGGGGAGCTGTTTTTT

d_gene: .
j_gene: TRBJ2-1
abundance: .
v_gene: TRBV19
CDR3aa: CASSILWASRLNEQFF
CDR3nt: TGTGCCAGTAGTATATTATGGGCTAGCCGGCTCAATGAGCAGTTCTTC

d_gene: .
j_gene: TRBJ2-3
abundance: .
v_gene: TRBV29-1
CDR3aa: CSVAGSFDRFTDTQYF
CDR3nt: TGCAGCGTTGCAGGATCCTTTGACAGATTCACAGATACGCAGTATTTT

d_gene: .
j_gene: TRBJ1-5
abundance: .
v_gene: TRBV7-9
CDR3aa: CATTGGGDGQPQHF
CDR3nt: TGTGCCACCACGGGGGGGGGAGATGGTCAGCCCCAGCATTTT

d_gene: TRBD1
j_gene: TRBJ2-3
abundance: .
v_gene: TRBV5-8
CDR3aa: CASSGGQGVDTQYF
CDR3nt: TGTGCCAGCAGCGGGGGACAGGGTGTAGATACGCAGTATTTT

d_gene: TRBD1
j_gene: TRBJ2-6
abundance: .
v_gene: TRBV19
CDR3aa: CASSGIRDRGRIAGANVLTF
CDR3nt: TGTGCCAGTAGCGGGATCCGGGACAGGGGGCGGATAGCTGGGGCCAACGTCCTGACTTTC

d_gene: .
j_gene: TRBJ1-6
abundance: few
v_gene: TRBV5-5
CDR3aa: CASSLVQGRSPLHF
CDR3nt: TGTGCCAGCAGCTTGGTCCAGGGTCGGTCACCCCTCCACTTT

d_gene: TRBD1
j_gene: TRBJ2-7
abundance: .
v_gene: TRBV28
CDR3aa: CASSLWGRDRPYEQYF
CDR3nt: TGTGCCAGCAGTTTATGGGGCAGGGACAGGCCGTACGAGCAGTACTTC

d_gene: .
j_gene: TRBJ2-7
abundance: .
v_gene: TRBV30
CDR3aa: CAWSRNYEQYF
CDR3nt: TGTGCCTGGAGCAGAAATTACGAGCAGTACTTC

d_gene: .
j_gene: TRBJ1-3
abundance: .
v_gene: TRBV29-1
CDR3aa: CSVESEPHHNSGNTIYF
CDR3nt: TGCAGCGTTGAATCCGAACCCCATCACAACTCTGGAAACACCATATATTTT

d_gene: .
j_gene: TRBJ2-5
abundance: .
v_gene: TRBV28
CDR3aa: CASSFMQGGQETQYF
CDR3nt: TGTGCCAGCAGTTTTATGCAGGGTGGGCAAGAGACCCAGTACTTC

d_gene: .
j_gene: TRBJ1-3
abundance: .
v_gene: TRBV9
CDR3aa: CASSVATSRNTIYF
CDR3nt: TGTGCCAGCAGCGTAGCTACGAGTCGGAACACCATATATTTT

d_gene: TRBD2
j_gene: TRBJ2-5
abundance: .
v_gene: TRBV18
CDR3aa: CASSPGTSGRQETQYF
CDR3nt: TGTGCCAGCTCACCGGGGACTAGCGGTCGACAAGAGACCCAGTACTTC

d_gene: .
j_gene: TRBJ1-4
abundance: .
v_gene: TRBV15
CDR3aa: CATSRVGGGASNEKLFF
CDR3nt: TGTGCCACCAGCAGAGTAGGAGGGGGGGCCAGTAATGAAAAACTGTTTTTT

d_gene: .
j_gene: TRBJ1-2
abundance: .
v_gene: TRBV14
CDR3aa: CASSHGYGYTF
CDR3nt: TGTGCCAGCAGCCACGGTTATGGCTACACCTTC

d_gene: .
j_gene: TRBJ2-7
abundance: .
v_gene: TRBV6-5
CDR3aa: CASSYSKQSEQYF
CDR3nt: TGTGCCAGCAGTTACTCAAAACAGTCTGAGCAGTACTTC

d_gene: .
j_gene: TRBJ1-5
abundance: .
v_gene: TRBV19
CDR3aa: CASSIRGRGQPQHF
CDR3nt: TGTGCCAGTAGTATTCGAGGGAGGGGGCAGCCCCAGCATTTT

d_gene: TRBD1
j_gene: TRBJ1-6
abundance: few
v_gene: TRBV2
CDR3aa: CASSRVLRGHGQGASPLHF
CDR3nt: TGTGCCAGCAGCCGAGTCCTTAGGGGCCATGGACAGGGGGCCTCACCCCTCCACTTT

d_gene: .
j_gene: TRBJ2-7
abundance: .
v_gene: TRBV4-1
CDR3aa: CASSQFTQGNGYEQYF
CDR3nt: TGCGCCAGCAGCCAATTCACCCAGGGGAACGGATACGAGCAGTACTTC

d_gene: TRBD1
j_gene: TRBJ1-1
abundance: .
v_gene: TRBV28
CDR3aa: CASSTTGQAKGTEAFF
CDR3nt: TGTGCCAGCAGTACAACGGGACAGGCGAAGGGCACTGAAGCTTTCTTT

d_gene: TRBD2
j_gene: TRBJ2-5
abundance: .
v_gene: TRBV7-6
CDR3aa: CASSPSLAGNQETQYF
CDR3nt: TGTGCCAGCAGCCCATCACTAGCGGGGAACCAAGAGACCCAGTACTTC

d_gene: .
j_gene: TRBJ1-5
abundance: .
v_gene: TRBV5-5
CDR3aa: CASSELVDQPQHF
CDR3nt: TGTGCCAGCAGCGAGCTTGTTGATCAGCCCCAGCATTTT

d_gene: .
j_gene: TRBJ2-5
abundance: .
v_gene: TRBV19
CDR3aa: CASSARGFQETQYF
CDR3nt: TGTGCCAGTAGTGCGCGGGGATTCCAAGAGACCCAGTACTTC

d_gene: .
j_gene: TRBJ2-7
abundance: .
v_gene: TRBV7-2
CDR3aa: CASSVGPGSSYEQYF
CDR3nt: TGTGCCAGCAGCGTAGGGCCGGGGAGCTCCTACGAGCAGTACTTC

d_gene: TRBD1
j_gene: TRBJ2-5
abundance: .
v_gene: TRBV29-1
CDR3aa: CSYDRTGGETQYF
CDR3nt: TGCAGCTACGACCGGACAGGCGGGGAGACCCAGTACTTC

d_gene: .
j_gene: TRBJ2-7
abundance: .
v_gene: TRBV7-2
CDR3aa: CASSPGGSGSLYF
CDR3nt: TGTGCCAGCAGCCCAGGGGGGAGCGGGAGTCTGTACTTC

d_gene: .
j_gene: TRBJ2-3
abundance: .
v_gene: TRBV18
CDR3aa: CASSSQLGAQDTQYF
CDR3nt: TGTGCCAGCTCATCACAGTTGGGGGCGCAGGATACGCAGTATTTT

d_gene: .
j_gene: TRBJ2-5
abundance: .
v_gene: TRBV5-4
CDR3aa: CASSPRPNSGETQYF
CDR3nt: TGTGCCAGCAGCCCCCGACCCAATTCGGGGGAGACCCAGTACTTC

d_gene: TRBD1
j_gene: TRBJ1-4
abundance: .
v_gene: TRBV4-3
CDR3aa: CASSKTQGAQEKLFF
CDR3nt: TGCGCCAGCAGCAAAACACAGGGGGCTCAAGAAAAACTGTTTTTT

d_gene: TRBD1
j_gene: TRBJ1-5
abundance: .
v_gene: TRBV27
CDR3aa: CASSLGGTGVGQPQHF
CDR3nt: TGTGCCAGCAGTTTAGGAGGGACAGGGGTAGGTCAGCCCCAGCATTTT